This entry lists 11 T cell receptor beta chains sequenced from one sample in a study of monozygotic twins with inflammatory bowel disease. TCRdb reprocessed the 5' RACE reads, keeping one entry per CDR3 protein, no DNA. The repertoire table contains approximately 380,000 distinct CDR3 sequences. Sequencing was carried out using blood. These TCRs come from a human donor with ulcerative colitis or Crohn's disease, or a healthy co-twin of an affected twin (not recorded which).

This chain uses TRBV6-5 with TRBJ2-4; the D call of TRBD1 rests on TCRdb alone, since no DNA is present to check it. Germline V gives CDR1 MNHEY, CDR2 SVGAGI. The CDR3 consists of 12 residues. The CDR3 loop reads CASSDRGNIQYF.

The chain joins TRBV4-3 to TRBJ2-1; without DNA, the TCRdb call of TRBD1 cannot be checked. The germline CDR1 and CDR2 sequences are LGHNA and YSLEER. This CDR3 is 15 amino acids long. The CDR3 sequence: CASSQKADSYNEQFF.

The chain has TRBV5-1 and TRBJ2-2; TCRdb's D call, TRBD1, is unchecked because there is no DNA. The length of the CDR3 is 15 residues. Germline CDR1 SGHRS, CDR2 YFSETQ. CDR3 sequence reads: CASSTGTVNTGELFF.

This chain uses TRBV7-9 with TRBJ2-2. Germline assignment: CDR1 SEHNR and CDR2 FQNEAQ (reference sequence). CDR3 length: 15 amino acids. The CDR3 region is CASSFRSQAARELFF.

CDR3 sequence reads: CASSTRTSGLAEQYF. The chain has TRBV7-2 and TRBJ2-7; TCRdb names TRBD2, which stays unverified in the absence of DNA. The CDR3 contains 15 residues. Germline lookup yields CDR1 SGHTA and CDR2 FQGNSA.

CDR3 loop: CASSLMAVFQETQYF. The chain has TRBV7-2 and TRBJ2-5. The CDR3 extends over 15 amino acids. From germline, CDR1 is SGHTA and CDR2 FQGNSA.

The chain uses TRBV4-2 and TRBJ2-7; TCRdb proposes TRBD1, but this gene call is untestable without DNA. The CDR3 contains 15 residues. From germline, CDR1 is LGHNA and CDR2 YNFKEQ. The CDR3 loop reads CASSQVSQGSDEQYF.

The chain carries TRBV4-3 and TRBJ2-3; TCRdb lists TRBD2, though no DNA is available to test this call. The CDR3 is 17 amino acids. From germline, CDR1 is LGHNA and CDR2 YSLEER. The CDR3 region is CASSQKRGGRERDTQYF.

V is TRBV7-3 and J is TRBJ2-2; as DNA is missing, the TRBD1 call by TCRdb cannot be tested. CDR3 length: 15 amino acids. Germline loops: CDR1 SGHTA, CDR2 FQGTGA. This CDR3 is CASSLRQGAIGELFF.

CDR3 in amino acids: CASSGTDLLNYGYTF. J is TRBJ1-2 and V is TRBV5-1; TCRdb's D call of TRBD1 is untestable without DNA. This CDR3 contains 15 residues. Germline assignment: CDR1 SGHRS and CDR2 YFSETQ.

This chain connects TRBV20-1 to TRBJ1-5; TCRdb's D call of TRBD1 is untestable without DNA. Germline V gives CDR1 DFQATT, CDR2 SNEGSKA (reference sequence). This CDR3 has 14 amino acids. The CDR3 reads CSAEGDTFNQPQHF.